This T cell receptor beta chain was recovered during a study of blood T cell repertoires in COVID-19. Overall study: Nucleic acid was either cDNA or gDNA, and it came from T cells, B-cell-depleted T cells, or PBMCs.

Participants were placed into cohorts based on the clinical history they reported. The study counted Cohort 3 donors as recovered given two negative PCRs, clearance, or symptom resolution. The protocol was immunoSEQ multiplex PCR, while the TCRdb copy is restricted to in-frame clones and leaves out a portion. The sample has approximately 300,000 clones, approximately 92% seen once. V gave up 6 bases and J gave up 5 bases, with 15 bases separating them. Germline loops: CDR1 MNHEY, CDR2 SVGAGI. The CDR3 totals 14 residues. The sequence derives from a woman aged 25 to 39 who had recovered from COVID-19. The source material was PBMCs or T cells enriched from blood (not recorded which). This chain joins TRBV6-5 and TRBJ2-3; possible D gene TRBD2, 6 bases. The CDR3 DNA sequence: TGTGCCAGCAGATCCGGGGGTGCCGGAGATACGCAGTATTTT. This gives the protein CASRSGGAGDTQYF.